Following are 16 T cell receptor beta chains from one sample sequenced in a study of OX40 agonist ivuxolimab in advanced cancers. Produced via immunoSEQ multiplex PCR; TCRdb's table is partial and in-frame only. The profile shows 10,000 to 15,000 clones, under 80% of them singletons. This sample comprised CD4+ or CD8+ T cells sorted from blood, obtained in a trial of the OX40 agonist ivuxolimab. The receptors stem from an adult with an advanced solid tumor such as melanoma, head and neck, liver or kidney cancer.

The V call is TRBV5-4, the J call TRBJ2-7; tentatively, D is TRBD1 or TRBD2 (7 bases each). Germline V gene sequence: CDR1 SGHNT, CDR2 YYREEE (reference sequence). The V and J ends lost 3 bases and 5 bases respectively, with 15 bases between them. This CDR3 region has 14 residues. CDR3 nucleotide sequence: TGTGCCAGCAGCTCAGGGGGGGACCCGAACGAGCAGTACTTC. Translation: CASSSGGDPNEQYF.

The genes are TRBV4-3 and TRBJ2-1; D perhaps matches TRBD2 (7 bases). V shed 0 bases and J shed 7 bases, with 16 bases lying between them. This CDR3 contains 16 residues. Germline V gene data show CDR1 as LGHNA and CDR2 as YSLEER. The CDR3 region is CASSQEWGGTVNEQFF. CDR3 nucleotides: TGCGCCAGCAGCCAAGAATGGGGGGGCACGGTGAATGAGCAGTTCTTC.

The CDR3 DNA reads TGTGCCAGCAGCGCTTTAGCGGGAGGCCCCAGAGAGCAGTTCTTC. It yields the protein CASSALAGGPREQFF. The chain combines TRBV9 with TRBJ2-1; the match to TRBD2 covers 10 bases. The CDR3 covers 15 residues. After removal of 3 bases from V and 10 bases from J, the junction contained 10 bases not matched to a gene. Germline V gives CDR1 SGDLS, CDR2 YYNGEE.

This clone was recorded once. This chain connects TRBV27 to TRBJ1-2; D not certain. There are 15 residues in the CDR3. From germline, CDR1 is MNHEY and CDR2 SMNVEV (reference sequence). Trimming shortened V by 5 bases and J by 6 bases, and 19 bases separated the two germline ends. CDR3 nucleotides: TGTGCCAGCAGTGCCCTACTGGGCGGTGGCCATGGCTACACCTTC. Protein product: CASSALLGGGHGYTF.

This clone was seen a few times. The sample contains more than one DNA sequence encoding this CDR3. J is TRBJ1-5 and V is TRBV6-6, with D unresolved. This CDR3 has 14 residues. CDR1 and CDR2 from the germline V gene are MNHNY and SVGAGI (reference sequence). V lost 0 bases, J lost 6 bases, and 9 bases lay in between. The CDR3 protein is CASSYSGLSQPQHF. CDR3 coding DNA: TGTGCCAGCAGTTACTCGGGGTTGAGTCAGCCCCAGCATTTT.

The CDR3 loop is CASSLMGVKDTGELFF. The CDR3 bases are TGTGCCAGCAGTCTAATGGGGGTAAAGGACACCGGGGAGCTGTTTTTT. The chain combines TRBV7-3 with TRBJ2-2; possibly TRBD1 or TRBD2 for D (5 bases each). CDR1 and CDR2 (germline): SGHTA, FQGTGA. Trimming cost V 6 bases and J 3 bases, with 17 bases left between them. This CDR3 has 16 amino acids.

The chain carries TRBV19 and TRBJ2-1; 8 bases match TRBD1. V gave up 6 bases and J gave up 3 bases; unmatched junction bases: 10. This CDR3 is 16 amino acids long. Looked up from germline, CDR1 is LNHDA and CDR2 is SQIVND (reference sequence). This chain's CDR3 is CASRPPDRASYNEQFF. The CDR3 region has the DNA TGTGCCAGTAGACCACCGGACAGGGCGAGCTACAATGAGCAGTTCTTC.

The chain links TRBV7-9 to TRBJ2-7, with TRBD2 matching 7 bases. The V gene end was trimmed by 1 base and the J gene end by 12 bases; junction bases not matched to a gene: 6. The CDR3 consists of 12 residues. Germline values: CDR1 SEHNR, CDR2 FQNEAQ (reference sequence). The CDR3 DNA reads TGTGCCAGCAGCTTAGGGGGGGACTACTTGTACTTC. Translating gives CASSLGGDYLYF.

This clone was seen a handful of times. This rearrangement joins TRBV19 to TRBJ1-5; D might be TRBD1 (6 bases). Germline V gives CDR1 LNHDA, CDR2 SQIVND (reference sequence). V shed 10 bases and J shed 1 base, with 17 bases lying between them. The CDR3 consists of 15 residues. Here the CDR3 DNA reads TGTGCCACCGCGAACTTTGGGGGCAGCAATCAGCCCCAGCATTTT. Translated: CATANFGGSNQPQHF.

The chain has TRBV2 and TRBJ2-7, with 7 bases identical to TRBD2. Germline values: CDR1 SNHLY, CDR2 FYNNEI. The junction had 17 bases not matched to a gene; V was cut back by 7 bases and J by 8 bases. This CDR3 spans 15 amino acids. CDR3 in DNA: TGTGCCAGCATGGGCTCAGGTGCGGGAGTAAGGCAGCAGTACTTC. This codes for CASMGSGAGVRQQYF.

The gene calls are TRBV21-1 and TRBJ2-7. TRBV21-1 is flagged as a pseudogene. The CDR3 loop spans 13 amino acids. This chain's CDR3 is CASSTSRGYEQYF. In DNA, the CDR3 is TGTGCCAGCAGCACATCGAGGGGCTACGAGCAGTACTTC.

The chain uses TRBV7-9 and TRBJ1-4; 7 bases fit TRBD1. Trimming cost V 5 bases and J 0 bases; bases outside gene matches: 9. The CDR3 is made up of 17 amino acids. Looked up from germline, CDR1 is SEHNR and CDR2 is FQNEAQ (reference sequence). In DNA form, the CDR3 reads TGTGCCAGCAGCCGCCCACTCGGGACAGCAACTAATGAAAAACTGTTTTTT. Protein: CASSRPLGTATNEKLFF.

The chain combines TRBV21-1 with TRBJ2-1. TRBV21-1 is tagged as a pseudogene. The CDR3 has 13 residues. DNA for the CDR3: TGTGCCAGCAGCAAAATCACGCTCAAGGTGTTGTTCTTC. Protein product: CASSKITLKVLFF.

The CDR3 sequence is CASSQHSGSSYEQYF. DNA for the CDR3: TGCGCCAGCAGCCAACATAGCGGGAGCTCCTACGAGCAGTACTTC. V usage is TRBV4-3 and J usage is TRBJ2-7; 9 nucleotides align to TRBD2. CDR1 and CDR2 from the germline V gene are LGHNA and YSLEER. Germline trimming cut 2 bases from V and 0 bases from J; bases unmatched to any gene: 2. CDR3 length equals 15 residues.

DNA of the CDR3: TGTGCCAGCAGCTTACTGGCGGGAAGGGGAGATACGCAGTATTTT. Protein product: CASSLLAGRGDTQYF. The chain recombines TRBV7-3 with TRBJ2-3; tentative D call: TRBD2 (6 bases). The length of the CDR3 is 15 residues. V lost 2 bases to trimming and J lost 5 bases, with 14 bases between them. In germline, CDR1 is SGHTA, CDR2 FQGTGA.

V is TRBV14 and J is TRBJ2-1; TRBD1 is a possible D gene (7 bases). CDR1 SGHDN and CDR2 FVKESK come from the germline V gene. V was cut by 5 bases and J by 4 bases, with 15 bases left in between. This CDR3 contains 15 residues. The CDR3 DNA is TGTGCCAGCAGCAGAGGGGGCGGGGTTTACAATGAGCAGTTCTTC. As protein: CASSRGGGVYNEQFF.